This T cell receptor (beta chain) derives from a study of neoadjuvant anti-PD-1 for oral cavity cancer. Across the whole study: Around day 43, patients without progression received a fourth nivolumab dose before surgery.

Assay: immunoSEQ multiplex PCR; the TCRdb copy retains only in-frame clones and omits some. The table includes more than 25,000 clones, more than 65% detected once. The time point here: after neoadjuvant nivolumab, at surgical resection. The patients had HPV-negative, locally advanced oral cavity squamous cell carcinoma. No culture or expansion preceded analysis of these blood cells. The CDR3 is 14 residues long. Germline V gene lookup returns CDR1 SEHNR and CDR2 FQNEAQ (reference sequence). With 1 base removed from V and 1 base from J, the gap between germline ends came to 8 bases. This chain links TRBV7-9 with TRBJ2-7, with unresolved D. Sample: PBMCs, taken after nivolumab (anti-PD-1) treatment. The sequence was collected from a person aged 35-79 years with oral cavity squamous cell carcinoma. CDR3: CASSLDFSSYEQYF. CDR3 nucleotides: TGTGCCAGCAGCTTAGATTTTAGTTCCTACGAGCAGTACTTC.